The rows below give T cell receptor beta chains drawn from one sample of a study of cytomegalovirus exposure and HLA in healthy donors. Profiled with immunoSEQ multiplex PCR; TCRdb holds only in-frame clones, not every one. The table includes 150,000 or so clones, 83% detected once. Sequencing was carried out using PBMCs. Receptors originate from a man in his fifties in good health and CMV-seropositive. Both conserved end residues are trimmed from each CDR3.

CDR3 protein: ASSHRQGVTGELL
V gene: TRBV4-3
J gene: TRBJ2-2

CDR3 protein: ASSMPGQGIDTQY
V gene: TRBV5-4
J gene: TRBJ2-3

CDR3 protein: ASSQDRREQY
V gene: TRBV5-1
J gene: TRBJ2-7

CDR3 protein: AHDRAWTSGGKETQY
V gene: TRBV30
J gene: TRBJ2-5

CDR3 protein: SVEGLAGTHFTQY
V gene: TRBV29-1
J gene: TRBJ2-5

CDR3 protein: ASGSHYNSPLH
V gene: TRBV7-8
J gene: TRBJ1-6

CDR3 protein: ASSPSGMNTGELF
V gene: TRBV6-6
J gene: TRBJ2-2

CDR3 protein: AWTPGGSYEQY
V gene: TRBV30
J gene: TRBJ2-7

CDR3 protein: ASSQDQGVSGANVLT
V gene: TRBV4-3
J gene: TRBJ2-6

CDR3 protein: ASSLAGIGGSTPPDTQY
V gene: TRBV7-9
J gene: TRBJ2-3

CDR3 protein: SVELGTGELF
V gene: TRBV29-1
J gene: TRBJ2-2

CDR3 protein: ASSSPGQLNQPQH
V gene: TRBV6-5
J gene: TRBJ1-5

CDR3 protein: ASTTGGGNTEAF
V gene: TRBV28
J gene: TRBJ1-1

CDR3 protein: ASSPDTGFGGYT
V gene: TRBV27
J gene: TRBJ1-2

CDR3 protein: ASSQEGQGPNYGYT
V gene: TRBV4-1
J gene: TRBJ1-2

CDR3 protein: ASSPQVRAEAF
V gene: TRBV6-6
J gene: TRBJ1-1

CDR3 protein: ASSSGQGAPRAYGYT
V gene: TRBV5-5
J gene: TRBJ1-2

CDR3 protein: ASREQSVSDTQY
V gene: TRBV6-1
J gene: TRBJ2-3

CDR3 protein: ASSLSVPNSGNTIY
V gene: TRBV5-1
J gene: TRBJ1-3

CDR3 protein: ASSVGTGDSSNTEAF
V gene: TRBV9
J gene: TRBJ1-1

CDR3 protein: ASSPPGTGGSRAF
V gene: TRBV7-2
J gene: TRBJ1-1

CDR3 protein: ASSLGGTYYEQY
V gene: TRBV5-5
J gene: TRBJ2-7

CDR3 protein: ASRLQSGDEQF
V gene: TRBV5-1
J gene: TRBJ2-1

CDR3 protein: ASSLDTGFYNEQF
V gene: TRBV7-9
J gene: TRBJ2-1

CDR3 protein: ASGTGGKGYT
V gene: TRBV13
J gene: TRBJ1-2

CDR3 protein: GSRLAGNTGELF
V gene: TRBV30
J gene: TRBJ2-2

CDR3 protein: ASSLMMQTAGNTIY
V gene: TRBV7-6
J gene: TRBJ1-3

CDR3 protein: ASSLGQANEKLF
V gene: TRBV7-9
J gene: TRBJ1-4

CDR3 protein: ASSPGTGFSSGNTIY
V gene: TRBV7-7
J gene: TRBJ1-3

CDR3 protein: ASSQYSELYNEQF
V gene: TRBV6-1
J gene: TRBJ2-1

CDR3 protein: ASSSWPPGLNQPQH
V gene: TRBV27
J gene: TRBJ1-5

CDR3 protein: ASSRSVQETQY
V gene: TRBV7-2
J gene: TRBJ2-5

CDR3 protein: ASNSRIQGPYNEQF
V gene: TRBV7-2
J gene: TRBJ2-1

CDR3 protein: ASSPIRENQPQH
V gene: TRBV18
J gene: TRBJ1-5

CDR3 protein: ASSVDGSPYEQY
V gene: TRBV9
J gene: TRBJ2-7

CDR3 protein: ASSPNAGLNTEAF
V gene: TRBV7-2
J gene: TRBJ1-1

CDR3 protein: ASSRQGVADEQY
V gene: TRBV7-9
J gene: TRBJ2-7

CDR3 protein: ASSYAGTVNEKLF
V gene: TRBV6-5
J gene: TRBJ1-4

CDR3 protein: ASSQGQFRTDTQY
V gene: TRBV5-1
J gene: TRBJ2-3

CDR3 protein: ASSKGQSSGNTIY
V gene: TRBV5-1
J gene: TRBJ1-3

CDR3 protein: ASSLRQNQPQH
V gene: TRBV5-1
J gene: TRBJ1-5

CDR3 protein: ASKTPLGGSSYNSPLH
V gene: TRBV28
J gene: TRBJ1-6

CDR3 protein: ASSPGQTYSGANVLT
V gene: TRBV18
J gene: TRBJ2-6

CDR3 protein: ASRVGLAGADEQF
V gene: TRBV10-2
J gene: TRBJ2-1